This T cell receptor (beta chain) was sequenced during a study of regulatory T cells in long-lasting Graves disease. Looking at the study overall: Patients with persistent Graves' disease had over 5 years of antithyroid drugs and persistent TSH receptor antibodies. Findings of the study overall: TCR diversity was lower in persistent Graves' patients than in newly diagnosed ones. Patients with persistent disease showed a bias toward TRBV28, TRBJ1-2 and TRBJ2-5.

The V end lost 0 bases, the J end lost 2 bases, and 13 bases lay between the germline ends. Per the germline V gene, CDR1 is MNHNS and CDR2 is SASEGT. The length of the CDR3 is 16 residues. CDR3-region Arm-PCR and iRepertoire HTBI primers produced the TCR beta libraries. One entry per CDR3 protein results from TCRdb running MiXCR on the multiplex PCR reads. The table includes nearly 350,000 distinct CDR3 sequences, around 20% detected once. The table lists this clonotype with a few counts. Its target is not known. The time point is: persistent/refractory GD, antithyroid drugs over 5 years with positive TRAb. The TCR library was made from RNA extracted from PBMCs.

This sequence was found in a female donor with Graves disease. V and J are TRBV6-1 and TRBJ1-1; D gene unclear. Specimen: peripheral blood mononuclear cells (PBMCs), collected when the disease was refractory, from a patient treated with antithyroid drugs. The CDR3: CASSEARSHINTEAFF. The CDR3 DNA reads TGTGCCAGCAGTGAAGCAAGGTCACACATAAACACTGAAGCTTTCTTT.